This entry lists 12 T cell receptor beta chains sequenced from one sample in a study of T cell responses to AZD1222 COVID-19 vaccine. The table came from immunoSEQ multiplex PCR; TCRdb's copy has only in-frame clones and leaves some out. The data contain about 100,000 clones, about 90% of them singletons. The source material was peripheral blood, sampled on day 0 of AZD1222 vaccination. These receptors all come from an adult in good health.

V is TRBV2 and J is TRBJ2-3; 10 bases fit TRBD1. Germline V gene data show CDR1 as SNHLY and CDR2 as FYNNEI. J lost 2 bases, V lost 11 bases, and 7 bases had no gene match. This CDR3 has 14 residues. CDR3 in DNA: TGTGCCGCGGGGGACAGGGGACTCACAGATACGCAGTATTTT. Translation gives CAAGDRGLTDTQYF.

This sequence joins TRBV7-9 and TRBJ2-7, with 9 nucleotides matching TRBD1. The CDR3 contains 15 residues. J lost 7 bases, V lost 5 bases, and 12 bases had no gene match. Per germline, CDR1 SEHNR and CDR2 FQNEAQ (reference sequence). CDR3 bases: TGTGCCAGCAGCCCCGGGACAGGGAGCTTGGAAGAGCAGTACGTC. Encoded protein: CASSPGTGSLEEQYV.

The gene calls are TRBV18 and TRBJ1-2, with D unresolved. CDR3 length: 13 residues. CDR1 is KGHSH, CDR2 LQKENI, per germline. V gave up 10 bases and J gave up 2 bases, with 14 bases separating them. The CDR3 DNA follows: TGTGCCACCCCAGGAGAGGGAAACTATGGCTACACCTTC. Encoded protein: CATPGEGNYGYTF.

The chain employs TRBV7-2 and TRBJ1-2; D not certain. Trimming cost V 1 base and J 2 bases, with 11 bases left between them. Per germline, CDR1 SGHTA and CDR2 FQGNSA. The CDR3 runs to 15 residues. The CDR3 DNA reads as TGTGCCAGCAGCTTAGGGCAGGCGAGGAACTATGGCTACACCTTC. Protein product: CASSLGQARNYGYTF.

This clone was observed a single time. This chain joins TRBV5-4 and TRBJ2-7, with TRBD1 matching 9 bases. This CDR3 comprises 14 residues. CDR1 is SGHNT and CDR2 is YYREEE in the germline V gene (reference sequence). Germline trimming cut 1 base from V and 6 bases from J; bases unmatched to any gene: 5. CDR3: CASSLWDRVLEQYF. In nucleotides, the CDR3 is TGTGCCAGCAGCTTGTGGGACAGGGTTCTCGAGCAGTACTTC.

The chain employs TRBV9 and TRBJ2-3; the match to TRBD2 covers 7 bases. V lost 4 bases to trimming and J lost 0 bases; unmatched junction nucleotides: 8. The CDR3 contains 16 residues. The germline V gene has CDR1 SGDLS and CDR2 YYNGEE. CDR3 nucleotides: TGTGCCAGCAGCCCCCGTGGGGGGGGGAGCACAGATACGCAGTATTTT. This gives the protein CASSPRGGGSTDTQYF.

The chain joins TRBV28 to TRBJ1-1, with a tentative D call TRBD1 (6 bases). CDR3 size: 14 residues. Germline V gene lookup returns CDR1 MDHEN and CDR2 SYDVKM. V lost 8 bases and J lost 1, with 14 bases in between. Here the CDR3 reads CASGSQGRNTEAFF. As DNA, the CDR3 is TGTGCCAGCGGCTCCCAGGGGAGGAACACTGAAGCTTTCTTT.

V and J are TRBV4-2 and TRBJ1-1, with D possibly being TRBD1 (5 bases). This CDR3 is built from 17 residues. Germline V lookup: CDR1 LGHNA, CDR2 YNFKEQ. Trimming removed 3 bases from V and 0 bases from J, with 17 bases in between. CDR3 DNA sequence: TGTGCCAGCAGCCAGGCGGGTGGGGCGGGGATGAACACTGAAGCTTTCTTT. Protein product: CASSQAGGAGMNTEAFF.

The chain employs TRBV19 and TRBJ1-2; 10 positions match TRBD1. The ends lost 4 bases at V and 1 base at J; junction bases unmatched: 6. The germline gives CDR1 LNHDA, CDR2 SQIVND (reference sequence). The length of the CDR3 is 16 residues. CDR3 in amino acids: CASSTGTGADNYGYTF. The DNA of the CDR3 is TGTGCCAGTAGTACAGGGACAGGGGCCGATAACTATGGCTACACCTTC.

For the CDR3, the DNA is TGTGCCAGCAGTTCCTCGTATGGCTACACCTTC. This codes for CASSSSYGYTF. This rearrangement joins TRBV6-5 to TRBJ1-2, with unresolved D. CDR1 is MNHEY and CDR2 is SVGAGI in the germline V gene. V shed 4 bases and J shed 5 bases, with 5 bases lying between them. The CDR3 is 11 amino acids.

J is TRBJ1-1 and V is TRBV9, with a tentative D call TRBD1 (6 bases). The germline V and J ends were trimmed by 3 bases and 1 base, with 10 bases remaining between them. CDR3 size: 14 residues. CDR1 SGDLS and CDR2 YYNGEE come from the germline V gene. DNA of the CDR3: TGTGCCAGCAGCGCAAAAGGGGGGAACACTGAAGCTTTCTTT. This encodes CASSAKGGNTEAFF.

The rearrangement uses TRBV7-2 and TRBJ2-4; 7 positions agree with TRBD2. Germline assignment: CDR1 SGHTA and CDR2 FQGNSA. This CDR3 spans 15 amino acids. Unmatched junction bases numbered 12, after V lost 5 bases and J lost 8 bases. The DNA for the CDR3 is TGTGCCAGCAGCCATGGGGACGGCGGGGGATACATTCAGTACTTC. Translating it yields CASSHGDGGGYIQYF.